One and the same sample provided the 2 T cell receptor beta chains below, sequenced in a study of T cells in women clearing cervical HPV infection (dated by TCRdb to between 2018 and 2020). The library was produced with the immunoSEQ multiplex PCR assay. The source is immuneACCESS, and TCRdb retained only in-frame sequences with V and J called. Part of the clones is not carried over; for the studies checked, unresolved V genes explain less than half of this, and the remainder is unexplained. The sample's clone listing holds tens of thousands of clones. Around 9.2% of the sample is taken by the ten largest. Sequenced sample: blood buffy coat. Receptor source: a woman between 18 and 75 years old with a cervical HPV16 infection that either progressed to CIN3+ or cleared (not recorded which).

Worth noting for this clone: The read terminates 3 residues ahead of where the CDR3 ends, so the germline J gene completes it. This chain joins TRBV7-2 and TRBJ1-6, with D hard to call. This CDR3 spans 12 amino acids. Germline CDR1 reads SGHTA; CDR2 reads FQGNSA. The V and J ends lost 5 bases and 10 bases respectively, with 9 bases between them. This chain's CDR3 is CASSQVLSPLHF. The CDR3 DNA, read in part, is TGTGCCAGCAGCCAAGTTCTATCACCC. The full variable domain, completed using reference TRBV7-2 and TRBJ1-6, is GAGVSQSPSNKVTEKGKDVELRCDPISGHTALYWYRQSLGQGLEFLIYFQGNSAPDKSGLPSDRFSAERTGGSVSTLTIQRTQQEDSAVYLCASSQVLSPLHFGNGTRLTVT.

This clone is identified as medium-sized from frequency. The read is 3 residues too short to cover the CDR3 end, so that end is filled in from the germline J gene. This chain connects TRBV7-4 to TRBJ2-5; 7 bases are a match to TRBD2. J was trimmed by 3 bases and V by 5 bases; bases with no gene match: 12. Germline V gene sequence: CDR1 SGHVT, CDR2 SQSDAQ. The CDR3 sequence is 16 residues long. CDR3: CASSEPSWGGEETQYF. Partial CDR3 DNA: TGTGCCAGCAGCGAACCTTCATGGGGAGGGGAAGAGACC.